This T cell receptor (beta chain) came from a study of regulatory T cells in long-lasting Graves disease. In building TCR beta libraries, iRepertoire HTBI primers were used together with Arm-PCR of CDR3 regions. TCRdb itself ran the multiplex PCR reads through MiXCR, one entry per CDR3 protein. This table holds 700,000 or so distinct CDR3 sequences, around 30% found once. This clonotype was detected a few times. Its antigen is unidentified. General study results and limits: Sample size was small, which may have lowered accuracy.

Trimming shortened V by 0 bases and J by 3 bases, and 12 bases separated the two germline ends. The CDR3 extends over 15 amino acids. Germline V gene sequence: CDR1 SGHDT, CDR2 YYEEEE. Time point denoted: persistent/refractory GD, antithyroid drugs over 5 years with positive TRAb. From RNA extracted from PBMCs, the TCR library was made. Sequencing was performed on peripheral blood mononuclear cells (PBMCs), taken when the disease was refractory, from a patient treated with antithyroid drugs. This rearrangement joins TRBV5-6 to TRBJ2-5, with D tentatively TRBD1 (5 bases). This TCR was recovered from a female donor with Graves disease. The CDR3 sequence is CASSLVGREEETQYF. In nucleotides, the CDR3 is TGTGCCAGCAGCTTGGTCGGCAGGGAAGAAGAGACCCAGTACTTC.